These T cell receptor beta chains were read from a single sample in a study of T cells after yellow fever vaccination. TCRdb analysed the 5' RACE reads with MiXCR anew, one entry per CDR3 protein. The data contain approximately 510,000 distinct CDR3 sequences, about a fifth of them singletons. Sequencing used PBMCs, obtained roughly 20 days after the first yellow fever vaccination. These receptors were collected from a man between 18 and 29 years old who received the YFV17D yellow fever vaccine. Both conserved end residues are part of each CDR3. A D gene is named only where the DNA matches it firmly. Clone sizes are given selectively: once, few, many, or a class where the clone is expanded.

J: TRBJ2-1
D: TRBD1
V: TRBV14
size: NA
CDR3: CASSQGQGIVYNEQFF
DNA: TGTGCCAGCAGCCAAGGACAGGGGATAGTTTACAATGAGCAGTTCTTC

J: TRBJ2-1
D: NA
V: TRBV4-1
size: NA
CDR3: CASSQVGRSSDNEQFF
DNA: TGCGCCAGCAGCCAAGTCGGACGATCCTCTGACAATGAGCAGTTCTTC

J: TRBJ2-3
D: TRBD2
V: TRBV30
size: NA
CDR3: CAWSHSTGGLGDTQYF
DNA: TGTGCCTGGAGCCACAGTACGGGGGGGCTTGGAGATACGCAGTATTTT

J: TRBJ2-3
D: NA
V: TRBV7-3
size: few
CDR3: CASSFQGVWTDTQYF
DNA: TGTGCCAGCAGCTTTCAGGGAGTCTGGACAGATACGCAGTATTTT

J: TRBJ2-2
D: TRBD1
V: TRBV24-1
size: NA
CDR3: CATSDWTGFNTGELFF
DNA: TGTGCCACCAGTGATTGGACAGGATTTAACACCGGGGAGCTGTTTTTT

J: TRBJ1-5
D: NA
V: TRBV6-5
size: few
CDR3: CASSSQGSGQPQHF
DNA: TGTGCCAGCAGTTCCCAGGGGTCAGGGCAGCCCCAGCATTTT

J: TRBJ2-1
D: TRBD1
V: TRBV20-1
size: few
CDR3: CSAQDRDPYNEQFF
DNA: TGCAGTGCTCAGGACAGGGACCCCTACAATGAGCAGTTCTTC

J: TRBJ2-3
D: TRBD1
V: TRBV20-1
size: NA
CDR3: CRPPIWDRDTDTQYF
DNA: TGCAGGCCGCCGATCTGGGACAGGGACACAGATACGCAGTATTTT

J: TRBJ2-7
D: NA
V: TRBV4-1
size: few
CDR3: CASSPLVRAVREQYF
DNA: TGCGCCAGCAGCCCACTAGTACGGGCGGTGCGAGAGCAGTACTTC

J: TRBJ2-3
D: NA
V: TRBV27
size: NA
CDR3: CASSPPTLAGTDTQYF
DNA: TGTGCCAGCAGTCCCCCGACCCTGGCTGGCACAGATACGCAGTATTTT

J: TRBJ2-1
D: NA
V: TRBV6-6
size: NA
CDR3: CASSPDDYNEQFF
DNA: TGTGCCAGCAGCCCGGACGACTACAATGAGCAGTTCTTC

J: TRBJ2-7
D: NA
V: TRBV7-9
size: NA
CDR3: CASGLTGEQYF
DNA: TGTGCCAGCGGATTAACAGGCGAGCAGTACTTC

J: TRBJ2-2
D: NA
V: TRBV12-3/TRBV12-4
size: few
CDR3: CASAANTGELFF
DNA: TGTGCCAGCGCGGCGAACACCGGGGAGCTGTTTTTT

J: TRBJ1-2
D: NA
V: TRBV7-9
size: few
CDR3: CASSLQGSGYGYTF
DNA: TGTGCCAGCAGCTTACAGGGATCCGGCTATGGCTACACCTTC

J: TRBJ2-5
D: TRBD2
V: TRBV4-3
size: NA
CDR3: CASSQEPSGGAVTLETQYF
DNA: TGCGCCAGCAGCCAAGAACCCAGCGGGGGGGCCGTCACGTTGGAGACCCAGTACTTC